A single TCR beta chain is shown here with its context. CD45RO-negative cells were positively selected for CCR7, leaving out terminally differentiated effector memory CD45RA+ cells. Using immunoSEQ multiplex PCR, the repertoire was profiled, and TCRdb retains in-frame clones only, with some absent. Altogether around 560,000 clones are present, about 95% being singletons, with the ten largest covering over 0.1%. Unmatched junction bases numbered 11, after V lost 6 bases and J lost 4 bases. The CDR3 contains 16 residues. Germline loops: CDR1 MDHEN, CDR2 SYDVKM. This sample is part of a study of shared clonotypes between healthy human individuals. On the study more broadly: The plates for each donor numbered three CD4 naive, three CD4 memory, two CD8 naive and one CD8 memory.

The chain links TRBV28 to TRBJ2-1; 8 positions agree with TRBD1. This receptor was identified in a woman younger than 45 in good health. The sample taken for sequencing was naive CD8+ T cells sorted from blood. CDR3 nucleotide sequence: TGTGCCAGCAGCCGCACTCTGGGGGACAGGTACAATGAGCAGTTCTTC. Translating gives CASSRTLGDRYNEQFF.